The 8 T cell receptor beta chains below were found in one sample sequenced in a study of cytomegalovirus exposure and HLA in healthy donors (dated by TCRdb to the late 2010s). Receptor amplification or capture employed the immunoSEQ multiplex PCR assay. Imported from immuneACCESS, the table was reduced by TCRdb to in-frame sequences with V and J called. These copies leave out some clones; in studies compared against another copy, an unresolved V gene accounts for under half, and the cause of the remainder is not known. In this sample the table shows 150,000 to 200,000 clones, around 86% of which occur a single time. About 1.6% of the sample belongs to the ten largest clones. Sequenced: PBMCs. The origin of the receptors is a woman aged 18-35 years in good health and CMV-seronegative.

This clone was observed once. The chain recombines TRBV5-4 with TRBJ2-5; 10 bases are a match to TRBD2. CDR1 is SGHNT, CDR2 YYREEE, per germline (reference sequence). CDR3 length: 17 residues. Trimming took 4 bases from V and 5 from J; bases not matched to a gene: 14. CDR3 in DNA: TGTGCCAGCAGCCGAACAGGGAGCGGGAGGGTGGAGGAGACCCAGTACTTC. It encodes CASSRTGSGRVEETQYF.

V gene TRBV13 combines with J gene TRBJ1-2; D is perhaps TRBD1 (6 bases). This CDR3 has 15 residues. Trimming took off 1 base at V and 4 bases at J, with 13 bases between the two ends. Per the germline V gene, CDR1 is PRHDT and CDR2 is FYEKMQ (reference sequence). This CDR3 reads CASSLVRGDIYGYTF. The CDR3 DNA reads TGTGCCAGCAGCTTAGTCAGGGGCGATATCTATGGCTACACCTTC.

This clone has more than one count but fewer than ten. The gene calls are TRBV4-1 and TRBJ1-5; no clear D gene. Trimming removed 1 base at V and 6 bases at J, with 7 bases between. Germline V lookup: CDR1 MGHRA, CDR2 YSYEKL. The CDR3 spans 13 residues. The CDR3 nucleotides are TGCGCCAGCAGCCAAGCCTACGGTCAGCCCCAGCATTTT. Translation: CASSQAYGQPQHF.

This chain uses TRBV2 with TRBJ2-3; D gene unclear. Germline V gives CDR1 SNHLY, CDR2 FYNNEI. The CDR3 runs 13 residues. V lost 6 bases and J 7 bases, leaving 14 bases between the germline ends. CDR3 sequence (DNA): TGTGCCAGCAGGGTCGACCCCACTAATACGCAGTATTTT. It codes for CASRVDPTNTQYF.

The chain uses TRBV6-5 and TRBJ2-3, with TRBD1 matching 8 bases. Losses at the gene ends were 5 bases for V and 4 bases for J; bases not matched to a gene: 8. The germline gives CDR1 MNHEY, CDR2 SVGAGI. CDR3 size: 15 residues. CDR3 nucleotides: TGTGCCAGCAGTCTAAGGACAGGGAAATCAGATACGCAGTATTTT. Its protein is CASSLRTGKSDTQYF.

This clone was counted a single time. The chain combines TRBV14 with TRBJ2-1; possibly TRBD2 for D (6 bases). Trimming took off 1 base at V and 4 bases at J, with 11 bases between the two ends. The CDR3 spans 15 residues. Germline V gene sequence: CDR1 SGHDN, CDR2 FVKESK. The CDR3 sequence: CASSQVAAGYNEQFF. The CDR3 coding sequence is TGTGCCAGCAGCCAAGTAGCGGCAGGTTACAATGAGCAGTTCTTC.

The chain recombines TRBV7-9 with TRBJ1-4; D is undetermined. This CDR3 has 12 residues. The germline V gene has CDR1 SEHNR and CDR2 FQNEAQ (reference sequence). V was cut by 5 bases and J by 8 bases, with 9 bases left in between. CDR3: CASSPSWEKLFF. The CDR3 region has the DNA TGTGCCAGCAGCCCGAGTTGGGAAAAACTGTTTTTT.

This sequence joins TRBV5-1 and TRBJ1-3; the D is unclear. Germline V lookup: CDR1 SGHRS, CDR2 YFSETQ. The CDR3 sequence is 16 residues long. The V end lost 3 bases, the J end lost 2 bases, and 15 bases lay between the germline ends. The CDR3 DNA is TGCGCCAGCAGCTCCGCTGGAGGCGGTCCTGGAAACACCATATATTTT. Protein: CASSSAGGGPGNTIYF.